The TCR beta chain under discussion was sequenced for a study of OX40 agonist ivuxolimab in advanced cancers. Study-wide background: Every 2 weeks, ivuxolimab was infused into the patients intravenously at between 0.01 and 10 mg/kg. Dose-escalation patients were diagnosed with hepatocellular carcinoma, melanoma, renal cell cancer or head and neck cancer.

The CDR3 is made up of 15 amino acids. V dropped 2 bases and J dropped 4; count of bases not matched to a gene: 5. In germline, CDR1 is SGHNT, CDR2 YYREEE (reference sequence). Profiling relied on immunoSEQ multiplex PCR, and the TCRdb table lists in-frame clones only, not all of them. The sample records 65,000 to 95,000 clones, 85% to 90% being singletons. The rearrangement links TRBV5-4 to TRBJ2-5; 10 bases are shared with TRBD2. The sample consisted of CD4+ or CD8+ T cells sorted from blood, taken in a trial of the OX40 agonist ivuxolimab. The source of this sequence is an adult with an advanced solid tumor such as melanoma, head and neck, liver or kidney cancer. The CDR3 DNA follows: TGTGCCAGCAGCTTACTAGCGGGGTCAGGAGAGACCCAGTACTTC. Protein sequence: CASSLLAGSGETQYF.